A single sample is the source of the 21 T cell receptor beta chains below, sequenced in a study of blood T cells in healthy people across ages. Alongside a J-beta primer mix, a sample-barcoded 5' primer served in a second PCR lasting about 7 to 12 cycles. MiXCR, run by TCRdb on the 5' RACE reads, gives a single entry per CDR3 protein. The sample holds about 400,000 distinct CDR3 sequences, roughly half seen once. Sequencing was performed on blood. The receptors originated from a man aged 55 to 70 in good health.

This clonotype was counted ten times or more. The chain combines TRBV11-2 with TRBJ2-1; 10 positions match TRBD2. The CDR3 runs 15 residues. Germline V gene data show CDR1 as SGHAT and CDR2 as FQNNGV. V dropped 2 bases and J dropped 7; count of bases not matched to a gene: 5. The CDR3 loop is CASSLPSGRGNEQFF. The CDR3 coding sequence is TGTGCCAGCAGCTTACCTAGCGGGAGAGGGAATGAGCAGTTCTTC.

Only one count was recorded for this clonotype. This chain joins TRBV18 and TRBJ2-1; 12 bases are shared with TRBD2. The CDR3 extends over 17 amino acids. Trimming cost V 6 bases and J 5 bases; bases outside gene matches: 11. The germline V gene encodes CDR1 KGHSH and CDR2 LQKENI. The DNA for the CDR3 is TGTGCCAGCTCCCCTGCCCGGACTAGCGGGGCAAACAATGAGCAGTTCTTC. Translating it yields CASSPARTSGANNEQFF.

The chain carries TRBV3-1 and TRBJ2-7, with D unresolved. The J call could be wrong; TRBJ2-5 is a better fit for the DNA end. This CDR3 is 12 amino acids long. Germline V CDR1 and CDR2: LGHDT, YNNKEL (reference sequence). Here the CDR3 DNA reads TGTGCCAGCAGCACGGTCCGGGAGACCCAGTACTTC. Translation gives CASSTVRETQYF.

The chain couples TRBV27 to TRBJ2-7; the D gene is possibly TRBD1 (6 bases). Trimming left V 4 bases short and J 2 bases short, with 9 bases between. Germline-derived CDR1 and CDR2 are MNHEY and SMNVEV (reference sequence). CDR3 length equals 13 residues. CDR3 DNA sequence: TGTGCCAGCAGTTCCTCAGGGGCCTACGAGCAGTACTTC. Residues: CASSSSGAYEQYF.

In its sample, this clonotype was seen a few times. This sequence joins TRBV20-1 and TRBJ2-7; TRBD1 aligns across 7 bases. The CDR3 has 13 amino acids. Trimming took 5 bases from V and 3 from J; bases not matched to a gene: 7. CDR1 DFQATT and CDR2 SNEGSKA come from the germline V gene (reference sequence). The CDR3 spells CSARPGTDYEQYF. In nucleotides, the CDR3 is TGCAGTGCTCGCCCCGGGACAGACTACGAGCAGTACTTC.

The rearrangement joins TRBV28 to TRBJ1-1; D may be TRBD1 (6 bases). Looked up from germline, CDR1 is MDHEN and CDR2 is SYDVKM. This CDR3 has 14 amino acids. V was pared by 5 bases and J by 1 base, with 11 bases between. Here the CDR3 DNA reads TGTGCCAGCAGTCCTCAGGGGAGGAACACTGAAGCTTTCTTT. It translates to CASSPQGRNTEAFF.

The genes are TRBV10-3 and TRBJ2-1; TRBD2 aligns across 8 bases. The length of the CDR3 is 14 residues. Germline lookup yields CDR1 ENHRY and CDR2 SYGVKD. The ends lost 6 bases at V and 8 bases at J; junction bases unmatched: 9. The CDR3 protein is CAISERGNRDEQFF. The CDR3 bases are TGTGCCATCAGCGAGCGGGGGAATCGCGATGAGCAGTTCTTC.

This chain links TRBV6-2 or TRBV6-3 with TRBJ2-5; 11 bases match TRBD2. The V segment lost 6 bases and the J segment 2 bases; nucleotides outside the gene matches: 5. This CDR3 is 15 amino acids long. CDR1 and CDR2 from the germline V gene are MNHEY and SVGEGT. CDR3 in amino acids: CASRQASGGQETQYF. The CDR3 DNA is TGTGCCAGCAGACAAGCTAGCGGGGGGCAAGAGACCCAGTACTTC.

In its sample, this clonotype was seen a few times. The gene calls are TRBV6-5 and TRBJ2-3; tentatively, D is TRBD2 (5 bases). The CDR3 is 14 residues long. The V gene's germline CDR1 is MNHEY and CDR2 SVGAGI. V lost 5 bases, J lost 2 bases, and 11 bases lay in between. The CDR3 protein is CASSQRTYTDTQYF. The CDR3 region has the DNA TGTGCCAGCAGTCAGAGGACTTACACAGATACGCAGTATTTT.

This clonotype was seen a handful of times. The genes are TRBV4-2 and TRBJ2-5; TRBD2 matches at 9 bases. The V gene's germline CDR1 is LGHNA and CDR2 YNFKEQ. This CDR3 contains 18 residues. Trimming cost V 0 bases and J 2 bases; bases outside gene matches: 10. CDR3 in DNA: TGTGCCAGCAGCCAAGATCGGCGCGGGGGGGCTTCTCAAGAGACCCAGTACTTC. This sequence encodes CASSQDRRGGASQETQYF.

The chain is built from TRBV20-1 and TRBJ2-1; 8 nucleotides align to TRBD2. CDR3 length: 13 amino acids. From germline, CDR1 is DFQATT and CDR2 SNEGSKA (reference sequence). The trim removed 6 bases at V and 4 bases at J, leaving 5 bases unmatched. CDR3 protein: CSARGGNYNEQFF. The CDR3 nucleotides are TGCAGTGCCCGGGGGGGAAATTACAATGAGCAGTTCTTC.

V and J are TRBV11-2 and TRBJ2-5; 7 nucleotides line up with TRBD2. The junction had 4 bases not matched to a gene; V was cut back by 0 bases and J by 6 bases. Germline CDR1 SGHAT, CDR2 FQNNGV. There are 14 residues in the CDR3. The CDR3 nucleotides are TGTGCCAGCAGCTTAGATTCTAGCGGTCAGACCCAGTACTTC. Translated: CASSLDSSGQTQYF.

The chain's CDR3 is CASTSDRGLVSGANVLTF. The CDR3 DNA reads TGTGCCAGCACATCGGACAGGGGGCTCGTCTCTGGGGCCAACGTCCTGACTTTC. The J gene is TRBJ2-6, the V gene TRBV2; 11 positions match TRBD1. The V and J ends lost 7 bases and 0 bases, in that order; junction bases with no gene match: 8. The CDR3 spans 18 residues. CDR1 and CDR2 (germline): SNHLY, FYNNEI.

The rearrangement joins TRBV3-1 to TRBJ1-1, with D possibly being TRBD1 (5 bases). V was cut by 5 bases and J by 4 bases, with 14 bases left in between. The CDR3 consists of 14 residues. The germline V gene encodes CDR1 LGHDT and CDR2 YNNKEL (reference sequence). The CDR3 coding sequence is TGTGCCAGCAGCTCGCAGGGACCCCTCACTGAAGCTTTCTTT. The encoded protein is CASSSQGPLTEAFF.

This clonotype was detected a few times. The chain uses TRBV11-2 and TRBJ2-3; unclear D gene. The CDR3 sequence is 14 residues long. Trimming pared 5 bases from V and 2 bases from J, leaving 11 bases between. Looked up from germline, CDR1 is SGHAT and CDR2 is FQNNGV. The chain's CDR3 is CASSRQRNTDTQYF. In DNA, the CDR3 is TGTGCCAGCAGCAGGCAGAGGAACACAGATACGCAGTATTTT.

The chain links TRBV28 to TRBJ2-4; 8 bases line up with TRBD1. Near its end, the DNA agrees better with TRBJ2-7, so the J call may be wrong. The germline V gene has CDR1 MDHEN and CDR2 SYDVKM. The CDR3 consists of 14 residues. CDR3 nucleotides: TGTGCCAGCAGTCTCCAGGGGGCGCACAACGAGCAGTACTTC. Its translation is CASSLQGAHNEQYF.

This clonotype was seen a few times. V usage is TRBV27 and J usage is TRBJ2-3; 11 nucleotides align to TRBD2. Germline V gene lookup returns CDR1 MNHEY and CDR2 SMNVEV (reference sequence). The trim removed 5 bases at V and 6 bases at J, leaving 16 bases unmatched. The CDR3 length is 18 residues. The CDR3, as DNA: TGTGCCAGCAGTCGAAGGGGTAGCGGGAGGGCCGGTGGGGATACGCAGTATTTT. Amino acid sequence: CASSRRGSGRAGGDTQYF.

This rearrangement joins TRBV7-2 to TRBJ2-1; D might be TRBD2 (6 bases). TRBJ2-7 matches the DNA end more closely, so the J call is doubtful. There are 16 residues in the CDR3. Germline CDR1 reads SGHTA; CDR2 reads FQGNSA. CDR3 bases: TGTGCCAGCAGCTTAACCGGGAGTAGCTCCTACAATGAGCAGTACTTC. The encoded protein is CASSLTGSSSYNEQYF.

The chain employs TRBV4-3 and TRBJ1-3, with 7 bases fitting TRBD1. With 1 base clipped from V and 4 bases from J, the junction kept 4 bases outside the gene matches. The CDR3 extends over 15 amino acids. Germline V CDR1 and CDR2: LGHNA, YSLEER. DNA for the CDR3: TGCGCCAGCAGCCAAGGACAGGGAAACGGAAACACCATATATTTT. As protein: CASSQGQGNGNTIYF.

This clonotype has more than one count but fewer than ten. The J gene is TRBJ2-3, the V gene TRBV9; 7 bases align to TRBD2. Germline trimming cut 3 bases from V and 2 bases from J; bases unmatched to any gene: 6. Germline V gene sequence: CDR1 SGDLS, CDR2 YYNGEE. This CDR3 is 15 amino acids long. CDR3 in DNA: TGTGCCAGCAGCGCCAGGCTAGCGGTCACAGATACGCAGTATTTT. Encoded protein: CASSARLAVTDTQYF.

Concerning this clonotype: Sequence at one end of the junction differs from germline and may be a read error. The rearrangement links TRBV2 to TRBJ2-7, with D perhaps given as TRBD1 or TRBD2 (5 bases each). Germline CDR1 is SNHLY and CDR2 is FYNNEI. CDR3 length: 14 amino acids. The CDR3 nucleotides are TGTGCCAACAGTACAGGACTCCATCTCTACGAGCAGTACTTC. This translates into CANSTGLHLYEQYF.